This T cell receptor beta chain was identified during a study of blood T cells in healthy people across ages (dated by TCRdb to between 2015 and 2017). Regarding the research as a whole: In model experiments, roughly one uniquely barcoded TCR beta cDNA molecule per two T cells was captured by template switching. To track age-related changes in TCR beta repertoire diversity, the study relied on deep sequencing normalized with unique cDNA molecular identifiers. The donors were divided into four age groups: young (average around 17 years), middle-aged (approximately 39), aged (62) and long-lived (about 84). To avoid experimental bias, donors of different ages were spread randomly across the sequencing lanes. Using the same blood draw, the study looked at two additional independent replicas of 1 million unique cDNA reads for two donors, one aged 18 to 30 and the other aged 80 or older.

Turning to this clonotype: No cognate antigen has been identified for it. No qualities accompany the bases; no much larger clone lies one base away.

CDR1 and CDR2 are drawn from the germline V gene (reference sequence): SGHNT, YYREEE. Trimming takes 3 bases off V and 7 bases off J; junction bases not matched to a gene: 10. There are 16 amino acids in the CDR3, from cysteine to phenylalanine inclusive. CDR3 DNA only is kept here, 48 bases in frame from base 1. The roughly 39 donors, aged 6 to 90 years, were systemically healthy Caucasian individuals from Russia. Approximately 9.7 milliliters of peripheral blood were drawn from each donor into EDTA-treated Vacutainer tubes. Ficoll-Paque density-gradient centrifugation was used to isolate PBMCs, with at least 7 million obtained per sample. Total RNA, at least 6 micrograms per sample, was extracted from PBMCs with Trizol reagent. Naive CD45RAhigh/CD27high T cell percentages were measured by flow cytometry on a PBMC aliquot from every donor. Study-wide findings and limitations: A strong correlation was found between observed TCR beta diversity and the percentage of naive T cells measured by flow cytometry. Estimates of total diversity from one million sequenced T cells were regarded as lower bounds and underestimates. Compared with the aged group, more naive CD4+ T cells, fewer expanded clones and increased TCR diversity were shown by the long-lived group, suggesting age selection. Because profiling used bulk unsorted PBMCs, naive and antigen-experienced compartments could not be compared conclusively. Because the CMV infection status of the donors was unknown, age-related changes in expanded clonotypes may potentially have been confounded. As age increased, observed TCR beta diversity per million T cells dropped in a roughly linear way, and a significant reduction was already evident by age 40.

Library generation was performed with 5' RACE. Sequencing was carried out with an Illumina HiSeq 2500. The second PCR ran for roughly 7 to 12 cycles and used a J-beta primer mix along with a sample-barcoded 5' primer. Each TCR beta cDNA molecule received a unique molecular identifier from a template-switch 5' adaptor carrying 12 random nucleotides. Each sample yielded at least 3 million CDR3-containing paired-end reads. All of the RNA was converted into first-strand cDNA using the Mint cDNA synthesis kit, with a TRBC-specific oligonucleotide serving as the primer. After uracil-DNA glycosylase treatment, a first 18-cycle PCR used universal primers M1SS and BC2_uni_R on all cDNA. The study's processing was this. For normalization, 1 million high-quality reads were randomly selected from each sample, with every read carrying a distinct molecular identifier. Instead of being binned into consensus sequences, reads that shared molecular identifiers were thrown out. CDR3 identification, clonotype clustering and error correction used MiTCR with a Q25 quality threshold and the strictest error-elimination algorithm. A nonparametric unseen species model using Euler transformation provided a lower-bound estimate of total TCR beta diversity. TCRdb reworked the public reads: Q25 trimming with fastp, MiXCR clone assembly, productive beta chains retained. Entries are consolidated by CDR3 protein sequence, retaining the most common genes and DNA. None of the V and J calls come from the authors' own analysis; TCRdb made them. For this sample there are about 970,000 distinct CDR3 sequences; about 51% appear just once. The ten most abundant clones make up 20% to 25% of the sample.

This TCR was sampled from a woman between 55 and 75 years old in good health. The chain uses TRBV5-4 and TRBJ2-3, and 11 junctional nucleotides match TRBD2. Sequencing was carried out using blood. The DNA sequence is as follows: TGTGCCAGCAGCTGGGGACTAGCGGAGTGGGAAAATACGCAGTATTTT. Its protein reads: CASSWGLAEWENTQYF. The reference TRBV5-4 and TRBJ2-3 proteins fill in what lies around the CDR3, so the full variable domain reads ETGVTQSPTHLIKTRGQQVTLRCSSQSGHNTVSWYQQALGQGPQFIFQYYREEENGRGNFPPRFSGLQFPNYSSELNVNALELDDSALYLCASSWGLAEWENTQYFGPGTRLTVL.